The entry that follows covers one T cell receptor (beta chain) sequence. Authors' analysis steps: Amplified reference gene primers provided the basis for estimating nucleated cell counts. TCRdb's table, derived via immunoSEQ multiplex PCR, lists solely in-frame clones and lacks some. Clone size and the V and J calls come from that table; the DNA yielded D and trimming. The sample lists 250,000 or so clones; over 70% were seen once. The entry originates in a study of blood T cell repertoires in COVID-19. Sequenced input: peripheral blood. The sequence came from a woman aged 35 to 49 who had recovered from COVID-19.

CDR3 sequence (DNA): TGCGCCAGCAGCTCGGGACAGGCACAGCCCTACGAGCAGTACTTC. This sequence encodes CASSSGQAQPYEQYF. This chain uses TRBV5-1 with TRBJ2-7, with 8 bases lining up with TRBD1. This CDR3 region has 15 residues. J gave up 2 bases and V 3 bases, and 7 bases lay outside the gene matches. Germline assignment: CDR1 SGHRS and CDR2 YFSETQ. Full variable domain (outside the CDR3, taken from reference TRBV5-1 and TRBJ2-7): KAGVTQTPRYLIKTRGQQVTLSCSPISGHRSVSWYQQTPGQGLQFLFEYFSETQRNKGNFPGRFSGRQFSNSRSEMNVSTLELGDSALYLCASSSGQAQPYEQYFGPGTRLTVT.